The clone carrying this TCR beta chain is deemed medium-sized. TCRdb re-analysed the PCR reads in MiXCR, keeping a single row per CDR3 protein. The table lists about 90,000 distinct CDR3 sequences, under 55% of them singletons. The sample originates from a study of CDR3 diversity in severe acne. Trimming cost V 5 bases and J 3 bases, with 11 bases left between them. CDR1 and CDR2 (germline): SQVTM, ANQGSEA. CDR3 length: 12 residues. Sequenced: blood. The sequence came from a male donor with severe acne vulgaris. The chain couples TRBV29-1 to TRBJ2-7; perhaps D is TRBD1 or TRBD2 (6 bases each). The CDR3 loop is CSVRRGNYEQYF. CDR3 sequence (DNA): TGCAGCGTTAGGAGGGGGAACTACGAGCAGTACTTC.